Below, 30 T cell receptor beta chains from the same sample are listed, as sequenced in a study of shared clonotypes between healthy human individuals. The naive CD8 fraction comprised CD45RO-negative cells positively selected for CCR7 and excluded terminally differentiated effector memory CD45RA+ cells. Assay: immunoSEQ multiplex PCR; the TCRdb copy retains only in-frame clones and omits some. The table shows around 1,900,000 clones, with 93% occurring only once. Sequencing was performed on naive CD8+ T cells from PBMCs. The origin of the receptors is a man younger than 35 in good health. Some clones in this sample may be carry-over from other donors' samples.

This chain links TRBV28 with TRBJ1-1; TRBD1 might be the D (6 bases). Germline CDR1 and CDR2: MDHEN and SYDVKM. V was cut by 5 bases and J by 7 bases, with 14 bases left in between. CDR3 length: 13 amino acids. CDR3 loop: CASSLRGGDEAFF. In nucleotides, the CDR3 is TGTGCCAGCAGTCTTAGGGGGGGGGATGAAGCTTTCTTT.

The chain joins TRBV4-2 to TRBJ2-7; tentative D call: TRBD1 (5 bases). This CDR3 region has 14 residues. V lost 3 bases and J lost 2, with 11 bases in between. Germline CDR1 reads LGHNA; CDR2 reads YNFKEQ. The CDR3 DNA reads as TGTGCCAGCAGCCACCGAGACAGAGCCTACGAGCAGTACTTC. Translated: CASSHRDRAYEQYF.

The chain recombines TRBV19 with TRBJ2-4; 8 bases agree with TRBD1. V was clipped by 2 bases and J by 2 bases; unmatched bases: 8. The V gene's germline CDR1 is LNHDA and CDR2 SQIVND (reference sequence). The CDR3 extends over 17 amino acids. The CDR3 spells CASSIYSRGPPKNIQYF. CDR3 nucleotide sequence: TGTGCCAGTAGTATATATTCCAGGGGGCCTCCCAAAAACATTCAGTACTTC.

The chain links TRBV14 to TRBJ1-3; D is unresolved. The V end lost 3 bases, the J end lost 4 bases, and 19 bases lay between the germline ends. CDR3 length: 17 amino acids. CDR1 and CDR2 from the germline V gene are SGHDN and FVKESK. The CDR3 DNA follows: TGTGCCAGCAGCCACCCGAGGGAGGGAGCTGCGGGAAACACCATATATTTT. Protein: CASSHPREGAAGNTIYF.

This rearrangement joins TRBV2 to TRBJ1-1; no firm D call. Between the trimmed V and J ends, which lost 2 bases and 1 base, there was a span of 11 bases. Germline CDR1 reads SNHLY; CDR2 reads FYNNEI. The CDR3 consists of 15 residues. CDR3 amino acids: CASSERFSQNTEAFF. The CDR3 DNA sequence: TGTGCCAGCAGTGAACGGTTCAGCCAGAACACTGAAGCTTTCTTT.

The rearrangement joins TRBV15 to TRBJ2-1, with 7 positions matching TRBD2. V was pared by 6 bases and J by 5 bases, with 13 bases of the junction left unmatched. This CDR3 spans 16 amino acids. The germline V gene encodes CDR1 LNHNV and CDR2 YYDKDF (reference sequence). The DNA of the CDR3 is TGTGCCACCAGTCCCTTTGGGGGACTATACGACAATGAGCAGTTCTTC. Protein: CATSPFGGLYDNEQFF.

The genes are TRBV25-1 and TRBJ2-1; D uncertain. Germline CDR1 is MGHDK and CDR2 is SYGVNS. V was trimmed by 3 bases and J by 15 bases, leaving 9 bases between them. This CDR3 has 10 amino acids. The DNA of the CDR3 is TGTGCCAGCAGTGACCTCAGGACGTTCTTC. Its protein is CASSDLRTFF.

The chain recombines TRBV9 with TRBJ2-2; D gene unclear. V was shortened by 0 bases and J by 0 bases, with 15 bases between the two germline ends. Germline V gene lookup returns CDR1 SGDLS and CDR2 YYNGEE. The CDR3 runs 18 residues. This CDR3 reads CASSVEGFGSANTGELFF. The DNA of the CDR3 is TGTGCCAGCAGCGTAGAGGGATTTGGATCCGCGAACACCGGGGAGCTGTTTTTT.

The chain couples TRBV10-3 to TRBJ1-1, with D possibly TRBD1 on 5 matching bases. Trimming cost V 0 bases and J 1 base, with 12 bases left between them. This CDR3 is 16 amino acids long. The germline V gene has CDR1 ENHRY and CDR2 SYGVKD. Here the CDR3 reads CAISESDRGPNTEAFF. CDR3 nucleotides: TGTGCCATCAGTGAGTCAGATCGGGGACCGAACACTGAAGCTTTCTTT.

The chain is built from TRBV28 and TRBJ2-5; D not certain. The CDR3 consists of 14 residues. Looked up from germline, CDR1 is MDHEN and CDR2 is SYDVKM. V shed 3 bases and J shed 5 bases, with 13 bases lying between them. The chain's CDR3 is CASSLGILGETQYF. The CDR3 DNA reads as TGTGCCAGCAGTTTGGGCATCCTCGGCGAGACCCAGTACTTC.

Of note for this clone: Other DNA sequences in this specimen translate into the identical CDR3. This chain uses TRBV27 with TRBJ2-1, with 9 bases aligning to TRBD2. The ends lost 6 bases at V and 2 bases at J; junction bases unmatched: 5. Germline assignment: CDR1 MNHEY and CDR2 SMNVEV (reference sequence). The CDR3 totals 15 residues. The CDR3 bases are TGTGCCAGCAGCCTTAGCGGGAGAACCTACAATGAGCAGTTCTTC. As protein: CASSLSGRTYNEQFF.

This clone was observed once. The chain recombines TRBV29-1 with TRBJ2-1; D may match TRBD1 or TRBD2 (6 bases each). The CDR3 is 16 amino acids. The V and J ends lost 2 bases and 4 bases respectively, with 18 bases between them. Germline lookup yields CDR1 SQVTM and CDR2 ANQGSEA. The DNA of the CDR3 is TGCAGCGTTGAACCGGGGGCAGGACCACGGTACAATGAGCAGTTCTTC. This translates into CSVEPGAGPRYNEQFF.

The chain employs TRBV28 and TRBJ2-6; 7 bases match TRBD2. V lost 3 bases to trimming and J lost 2 bases; unmatched junction nucleotides: 7. The CDR3 contains 17 residues. The germline V gene has CDR1 MDHEN and CDR2 SYDVKM. CDR3 protein: CASSFPWGGTGANVLTF. DNA for the CDR3: TGTGCCAGCAGTTTCCCCTGGGGGGGGACTGGGGCCAACGTCCTGACTTTC.

The chain has TRBV28 and TRBJ1-2; unclear D gene. There are 20 residues in the CDR3. Germline V gene sequence: CDR1 MDHEN, CDR2 SYDVKM. V dropped 4 bases and J dropped 4 bases, with 31 bases sitting between them. In DNA form, the CDR3 reads TGTGCCAGCAGTTCCCAGACTCACAAGACGAGGGAGCCAATTTTCTATGGCTACACCTTC. Encoded protein: CASSSQTHKTREPIFYGYTF.

The table lists this clone with a count of one. V is TRBV7-9 and J is TRBJ2-1; 7 bases line up with TRBD2. J was trimmed by 8 bases and V by 3 bases; bases with no gene match: 7. The CDR3 extends over 14 amino acids. CDR1 SEHNR and CDR2 FQNEAQ come from the germline V gene (reference sequence). The CDR3 is CASSFAGAGYEQFF. The DNA for the CDR3 is TGTGCCAGCAGCTTTGCGGGAGCGGGCTATGAGCAGTTCTTC.

This chain joins TRBV5-6 and TRBJ2-7; D uncertain. The CDR3 is 14 amino acids. V lost 4 bases and J lost 0, with 11 bases in between. The germline V gene encodes CDR1 SGHDT and CDR2 YYEEEE. The CDR3 sequence is CASSGVADSYEQYF. The CDR3 coding sequence is TGTGCCAGCAGCGGGGTGGCAGACTCCTACGAGCAGTACTTC.

This rearrangement joins TRBV5-6 to TRBJ2-1; maybe TRBD1 (6 bases). Germline loops: CDR1 SGHDT, CDR2 YYEEEE. This CDR3 is built from 14 residues. Trimming left V 3 bases short and J 10 bases short, with 17 bases between. The CDR3 DNA is TGTGCCAGCAGCTCACCCCGACAGGCCCTAGAGCAGTTCTTC. Protein product: CASSSPRQALEQFF. Variable domain in full (rest from reference TRBV5-6 and TRBJ2-1): DAGVTQSPTHLIKTRGQQVTLRCSPKSGHDTVSWYQQALGQGPQFIFQYYEEEERQRGNFPDRFSGHQFPNYSSELNVNALLLGDSALYLCASSSPRQALEQFFGPGTRLTVL.

The chain is built from TRBV5-6 and TRBJ2-7; the D is unclear. Trimming took 0 bases from V and 5 from J, leaving 12 bases between them. Germline V gene sequence: CDR1 SGHDT, CDR2 YYEEEE. The length of the CDR3 is 14 residues. CDR3 sequence reads: CASSLGVRIDEQYF. The CDR3 coding sequence is TGTGCCAGCAGCTTGGGTGTCAGAATAGACGAGCAGTACTTC.

Concerning this clone: Other nucleotide sequences in the sample specify the same CDR3. This chain joins TRBV11-2 and TRBJ2-1; 7 bases fit TRBD2. The CDR3 length is 15 residues. V trimming: 3 bases; J trimming: 6 bases; junction bases outside the gene matches: 8. Germline loops: CDR1 SGHAT, CDR2 FQNNGV. CDR3 in DNA: TGTGCCAGCAGCTTGGTGGGAGGGCCGGGCAATGAGCAGTTCTTC. It yields the protein CASSLVGGPGNEQFF.

This chain uses TRBV13 with TRBJ2-7; 14 bases fit TRBD2. The V and J ends lost 5 bases and 3 bases, in that order; junction bases with no gene match: 3. The germline gives CDR1 PRHDT, CDR2 FYEKMQ (reference sequence). The length of the CDR3 is 15 residues. Here the CDR3 reads CASSPGLAGDYEQYF. CDR3 DNA sequence: TGTGCCAGCAGCCCGGGACTAGCGGGAGACTACGAGCAGTACTTC.

This chain uses TRBV6-5 with TRBJ2-7, with 10 bases fitting TRBD1. CDR1 MNHEY and CDR2 SVGAGI come from the germline V gene. The CDR3 spans 14 residues. V shed 5 bases and J 4 bases; nucleotides not matched to a gene: 5. The CDR3 DNA reads as TGTGCCAGCAGTGGGTGGGACAGGGGTTACGAGCAGTACTTC. Residues: CASSGWDRGYEQYF.

The CDR3 loop is CASTQATGPGNEQFF. CDR3 bases: TGTGCCAGCACCCAAGCGACGGGGCCCGGCAATGAGCAGTTCTTC. The chain has TRBV27 and TRBJ2-1; D might be TRBD1 or TRBD2, each matching 5 bases. In germline, CDR1 is MNHEY, CDR2 SMNVEV (reference sequence). The CDR3 length is 15 residues. The V end was cut by 7 bases, the J end by 6 bases, with 19 bases between.

Notes on this clone: One junction end disagrees with the germline gene, perhaps due to a read error. The chain employs TRBV20-1 and TRBJ2-4, with D possibly being TRBD1 (6 bases). Germline V gives CDR1 DFQATT, CDR2 SNEGSKA (reference sequence). CDR3 length: 10 residues. The CDR3 here is CSGGLREKDF. For the CDR3, the DNA is TGCAGTGGGGGGCTGAGAGAAAAGGACTTC.

The chain combines TRBV5-1 with TRBJ1-1; maybe TRBD1 (5 bases). Germline V gives CDR1 SGHRS, CDR2 YFSETQ. V lost 3 bases and J 0 bases, leaving 6 bases between the germline ends. There are 13 residues in the CDR3. This CDR3 reads CASSWGVNTEAFF. The CDR3 bases are TGCGCCAGCAGCTGGGGGGTGAACACTGAAGCTTTCTTT.

V gene TRBV5-1 combines with J gene TRBJ2-4, with D possibly matching TRBD1 (6 bases). The V gene lost 5 bases and the J gene lost 0 bases, with 15 bases spanning the gap. The CDR3 is made up of 16 amino acids. Germline loops: CDR1 SGHRS, CDR2 YFSETQ. The CDR3 protein is CASSTGQYLAKNIQYF. In DNA, the CDR3 is TGCGCCAGCAGTACCGGACAGTACTTAGCCAAAAACATTCAGTACTTC.

V usage is TRBV7-9 and J usage is TRBJ2-7; 8 positions agree with TRBD2. J lost 5 bases, V lost 2 bases, and 5 bases had no gene match. The germline V gene encodes CDR1 SEHNR and CDR2 FQNEAQ (reference sequence). The CDR3 sequence is 14 residues long. DNA for the CDR3: TGTGCCAGCAGCTTATCCGGGAGGGCCAACGAGCAGTACTTC. It is translated as CASSLSGRANEQYF.

The CDR3 DNA reads TGTGCCAGCAGCTCCCGGGAACCCCGGGGCACCGGGGAGCTGTTTTTT. Amino acids: CASSSREPRGTGELFF. V usage is TRBV7-2 and J usage is TRBJ2-2, with a tentative D call TRBD2 (5 bases). Germline V gives CDR1 SGHTA, CDR2 FQGNSA. V was cut by 4 bases and J by 4 bases, with 16 bases left in between. The CDR3 has 16 residues.

The chain employs TRBV19 and TRBJ2-7, with a weak D call TRBD2 (5 bases). CDR1 LNHDA and CDR2 SQIVND come from the germline V gene (reference sequence). The CDR3 extends over 14 amino acids. Deletions cut 3 bases from V and 0 bases from J, with 9 bases between. The CDR3 DNA reads as TGTGCCAGTAGTATGCGGGTTTACTCCTACGAGCAGTACTTC. It codes for CASSMRVYSYEQYF. The variable domain in full, completed from reference TRBV19 and TRBJ2-7, reads DGGITQSPKYLFRKEGQNVTLSCEQNLNHDAMYWYRQDPGQGLRLIYYSQIVNDFQKGDIAEGYSVSREKKESFPLTVTSAQKNPTAFYLCASSMRVYSYEQYFGPGTRLTVT.

The chain couples TRBV19 to TRBJ2-7; 8 nucleotides match TRBD1. In germline, CDR1 is LNHDA, CDR2 SQIVND (reference sequence). V shed 5 bases and J 2 bases; nucleotides not matched to a gene: 5. This CDR3 is 14 amino acids long. The DNA of the CDR3 is TGTGCCAGTAGTGGAAGACAGGGGCCCTACGAGCAGTACTTC. As protein: CASSGRQGPYEQYF.

V and J are TRBV16 and TRBJ1-1; D remains unclear. The CDR3 runs 15 residues. V was shortened by 4 bases and J by 1 base, with 13 bases between the two germline ends. CDR1 is KGHSY, CDR2 FQNENV, per germline. CDR3 DNA: TGTGCCAGCAGCCTACGTCCGCAGGCGAACACTGAAGCTTTCTTT. This sequence encodes CASSLRPQANTEAFF. Supplemented by reference TRBV16 and TRBJ1-1, the full variable domain reads GEEVAQTPKHLVRGEGQKAKLYCAPIKGHSYVFWYQQVLKNEFKFLISFQNENVFDETGMPKERFSAKCLPNSPCSLEIQATKLEDSAVYFCASSLRPQANTEAFFGQGTRLTVV.